The T cell receptor delta chain under discussion was sequenced for a study of Vδ1+ human thymocytes (dated by TCRdb to the late 2010s). About the full investigation: The study characterised mRNA-level TRG and TRD CDR3 repertoires of highly purified Vdelta1+ thymocytes from young children as a data resource. Earlier work had validated the multiplex-based CDR3 amplicon strategy against 5'RACE-based methods for generating CDR3 amplicons. Overall results and qualifications from the work: Because no clustering by age or sex was observed, donors were not stratified by these variables in the analyses. Numerous TRG clonotypes were shared among donors (up to roughly 6.9x10^3), while TRD repertoires were essentially private (a maximum of 116 shared). Because unexpected Vdelta2 sequences could lead to misinterpretation of bulk repertoire data, the authors recommended using highly purified populations and validating at the single-cell level. Despite high sort purity, about a fifth of thymic TRD sequences were Vdelta2 (and few Vdelta3), unlike peripheral blood Vdelta1+ controls. The thymic TRG and TRD repertoires appeared highly polyclonal, with Gaussian CDR3 length distributions, in contrast to the oligoclonal repertoires of peripheral blood.

Thymic samples were depleted of alphabeta T cells, then CD3+ TCRVdelta1+ TCRVdelta2- thymocytes were FACS-sorted. A purity of roughly 97% to 99.6% was achieved for sorted Vdelta1+ thymocytes. The thymic specimens were obtained from fewer than 10 paediatric patients, aged about 5 days to 15 months, who were having corrective cardiac surgery. Thymic tissue was dispersed and mononuclear cells isolated on a Histopaque-1077 density gradient. Staining used anti-TCRVdelta1 clone TS8.2, anti-TCRVdelta2 clone B6, anti-CD3 clone HIT3a and anti-TCRalphabeta clone IP26 antibodies. Points on this clone: The antigen it binds to is not known. No base-level quality is on record; no much larger clone is a single base apart.

The CDR3 covers 17 residues, taking in both the cysteine and the phenylalanine. The retained sequence is limited to the CDR3, 51 bases, with the frame set at the first base. Trimming accounts for 2 bases at V and 10 bases at J, while the number of junction bases matched to no gene is 15. Reading the germline V gene gives CDR1 TSWWSYY and CDR2 QGS. RNA was extracted with the RNeasy mini kit and reverse transcribed using Superscript III. Multiplex PCR was used to generate CDR3 amplicons, with pooled V-gene forward primers and a constant-region reverse primer carrying Illumina adaptor overhangs. After gel purification, amplicons were indexed with Nextera index primers over about 8 extra PCR cycles and were then purified with AMPure XP beads. The libraries were sequenced on an Illumina MiSeq using paired-end 250 bp reads, dual indexing and an approximately 20% PhiX spike-in. The original methods were these. Read quality was checked with FastQC, and TRG read pairs were merged using ea-utils fastq-join. Sequences were annotated with IMGT/HighV-QUEST, keeping only productive sequences with unambiguous V-gene assignment; clonotypes were defined by identical CDR3 sequence. For downstream analysis, VDJtools 1.1.1, tcR 2.2.3, Treemap and vegan Shannon diversity in R 3.4.4 were used. Clone calls in TCRdb were regenerated from the public reads with CATT, after which identical DNA sequences shared one row. Clone size and V and J calls follow TCRdb, not the original study. This sample is represented by about 20,000 delta-chain clones; more than 8% of them were singletons. Together, the top ten hold approximately 0.93% of the sample.

Material for sequencing was Vdelta1+ gamma-delta thymocytes from the thymus. The cell subset or site label here, explained by the study, means: FACS-sorted CD3+ TCRalphabeta- TCRVdelta1+ TCRVdelta2- thymocytes. The receptor chain draws on TRDV1 and TRDJ1; TRDD3 lines up with 11 middle nucleotides. This clonotype originated in a child less than two years old who had congenital heart surgery. The sequenced DNA: TGTGCTCTTGGGGAAGCCTTCCTACTGGGGGATATCGGGAGACTCATCTTT. This yields the protein CALGEAFLLGDIGRLIF.